This T cell receptor (beta chain) emerged from a study of blood T cell repertoires in COVID-19 (dated by TCRdb to 2018 to 2021). Context from the whole study: Samples covering the acute and convalescent phases of COVID-19 were provided by collaborators in the United States, Italy and Spain. The prospective study material was composed of cDNA or gDNA derived from T cells, B-cell-depleted T cells, or PBMCs. The dataset comprised deeply sampled blood TCRbeta repertoires from subjects exposed to, actively infected with, or recovered from COVID-19. The repertoires were made available in a free public database intended to serve as a resource for research on the immune response to SARS-CoV-2. Samples were obtained from the ongoing ImmuneRACE study (first 160 participants) and from approximately 1,200 subjects provided by 6 global collaborators. Nearly every sample came with metadata listing a de-identified subject ID, COVID-19 status, age in years and sex. Where HLA class I and class II types were available, the types were taken from metadata supplied by the sample provider, not from assay-based typing. Overall study outcomes, separate from this receptor: The quantity of clinical and demographic metadata differed by source and by participant and was supplied without curation.

Whole blood was collected in K2EDTA tubes by collaborating institutions according to the institutions' own protocols. For TCRbeta analysis, collaborator samples were shipped as frozen whole blood, as isolated PBMCs, or as DNA extracted from either sample type. The immunoSEQ Assay, a bias-controlled multiplex PCR, was used to amplify TCRbeta CDR3 regions from genomic DNA. As for the authors' bioinformatics: Within the assay, amplification of reference gene primers was used to estimate how many nucleated cells each sample contained. To quantify the absolute abundance of each unique TCRbeta CDR3 rearrangement, sequence reads were collapsed and filtered. For each sample, productive Simpson clonality was calculated as the square root of Simpson's diversity index across productive rearrangements. TCRdb took over this immuneACCESS table, retaining in-frame rearrangements with V and J assigned. Such tables are incomplete; in checked studies, under half of the missing clones stem from an unresolved V gene, and the remainder is unexplained. Clone size and V and J calls were adopted from that table, with D and trimming inferred from the DNA. The sample includes roughly 76,000 clones, with 80% to 90% observed a single time. The biggest ten clones account for under 13% of the sample.

The trim is 5 bases for V and 10 bases for J, with a gap of 12 bases between the germline ends. The CDR3 goes from the cysteine to the phenylalanine over 13 residues. Of all the DNA, just the CDR3 is kept, 39 bases in frame from base 1. On this clone: Its antigen target is currently unknown. Base qualities are not provided; no much larger clone lies one nucleotide away.

This clonotype originated in a woman younger than 30 with acute or convalescent COVID-19. The source material was peripheral blood. In this chain, TRBV12-3 or TRBV12-4 is recombined with TRBJ1-6, with the identity of the D gene unclear. The sequenced DNA is TGTGCCAGCAGTACCAGAGGGAACTCACCCCTCCACTTT. Its translation reads: CASSTRGNSPLHF.